Described below is a single T cell receptor (beta chain) sequence and its context. This CDR3 is 15 amino acids long. The trim removed 10 bases at V and 1 base at J, leaving 12 bases unmatched. CDR1 and CDR2 (germline): LNHDA, SQIVND (reference sequence). This record belongs to a study of cytomegalovirus exposure and HLA in healthy donors. Primers: 60 Vbeta forward and 13 Jbeta reverse. Sequenced by immunoSEQ multiplex PCR; TCRdb stores in-frame clones only, minus some. In the table there are about 180,000 clones, 82% of which are singletons. This TCR came from a man aged 35 to 55 in good health and CMV-seronegative. Sequencing input: PBMCs. V gene TRBV19 combines with J gene TRBJ1-1, with 7 bases matching TRBD1. The CDR3 reads CATAVGGGPNTEAFF. The CDR3 region has the DNA TGTGCCACCGCGGTAGGGGGCGGACCGAACACTGAAGCTTTCTTT. Together with reference TRBV19 and TRBJ1-1, the CDR3 gives the full variable domain: DGGITQSPKYLFRKEGQNVTLSCEQNLNHDAMYWYRQDPGQGLRLIYYSQIVNDFQKGDIAEGYSVSREKKESFPLTVTSAQKNPTAFYLCATAVGGGPNTEAFFGQGTRLTVV.